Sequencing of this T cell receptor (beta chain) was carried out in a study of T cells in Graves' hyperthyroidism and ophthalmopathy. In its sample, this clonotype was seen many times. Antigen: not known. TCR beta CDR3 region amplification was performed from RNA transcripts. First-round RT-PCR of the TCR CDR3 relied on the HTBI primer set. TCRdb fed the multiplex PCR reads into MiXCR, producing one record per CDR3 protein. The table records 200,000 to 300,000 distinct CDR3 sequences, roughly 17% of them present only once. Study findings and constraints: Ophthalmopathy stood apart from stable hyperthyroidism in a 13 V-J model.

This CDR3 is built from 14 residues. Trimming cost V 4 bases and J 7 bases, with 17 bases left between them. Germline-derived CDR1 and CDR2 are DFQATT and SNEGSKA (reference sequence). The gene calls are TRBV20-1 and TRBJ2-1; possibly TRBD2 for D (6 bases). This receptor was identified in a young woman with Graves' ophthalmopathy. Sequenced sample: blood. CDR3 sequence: CSAKGGPLRNEQFF. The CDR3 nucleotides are TGCAGTGCTAAAGGAGGGCCCCTCCGAAATGAGCAGTTCTTC.